A single sample gave rise to the 17 T cell receptor beta chains below, sequenced in a study of follicular helper T cells after annual influenza vaccination. Indicated time point: 2015-2016 season, pre-vaccination. Here immunoSEQ multiplex PCR was the method, and the copy in TCRdb shows in-frame clones only, minus some. Altogether some 13,000 clones are present, more than 65% being singletons, with the ten largest covering 0.35% to 0.55%. Source: CXCR5- memory CD4+ T cells sorted from blood, taken on the day of influenza vaccination. These TCRs come from an adult who received the influenza vaccine.

This rearrangement joins TRBV6-1 to TRBJ1-2, with a weak D call TRBD1 (5 bases). Trimming left V 6 bases short and J 2 bases short, with 16 bases between. CDR1 and CDR2 from the germline V gene are MNHNS and SASEGT. The CDR3 contains 15 residues. The CDR3 loop is CASRAIDRGNYGYTF. In DNA, the CDR3 is TGTGCCAGCAGAGCTATCGACCGGGGGAACTATGGCTACACCTTC.

This sequence joins TRBV19 and TRBJ2-1; D unresolved. Trimming shortened V by 7 bases and J by 6 bases, and 13 bases separated the two germline ends. CDR3 size: 13 residues. Germline V gene sequence: CDR1 LNHDA, CDR2 SQIVND (reference sequence). The CDR3 DNA is TGTGCCAGTAAAACGGCTGGGTCCAATGAGCAGTTCTTC. Translating gives CASKTAGSNEQFF. The full variable domain, in which reference TRBV19 and TRBJ2-1 provide the parts outside the CDR3, is DGGITQSPKYLFRKEGQNVTLSCEQNLNHDAMYWYRQDPGQGLRLIYYSQIVNDFQKGDIAEGYSVSREKKESFPLTVTSAQKNPTAFYLCASKTAGSNEQFFGPGTRLTVL.

This chain links TRBV10-3 with TRBJ1-4; D ambiguous. The CDR3 spans 12 residues. V lost 0 bases to trimming and J lost 8 bases, with 4 bases between them. Per germline, CDR1 ENHRY and CDR2 SYGVKD. This chain's CDR3 is CAISESIEKLFF. In DNA form, the CDR3 reads TGTGCCATCAGTGAGTCGATAGAAAAACTGTTTTTT.

This rearrangement joins TRBV4-1 to TRBJ2-5; 9 bases align to TRBD2. The CDR3 has 18 amino acids. Losses at the gene ends were 1 base for V and 1 base for J; bases not matched to a gene: 10. Germline CDR1 reads MGHRA; CDR2 reads YSYEKL. Here the CDR3 reads CASSQGQVAGDLQETQYF. The CDR3 DNA reads TGCGCCAGCAGCCAAGGGCAGGTAGCGGGGGACCTCCAAGAGACCCAGTACTTC.

The gene calls are TRBV19 and TRBJ2-5, with TRBD1 matching over 7 bases. J gave up 7 bases and V 11 bases, and 10 bases lay outside the gene matches. Per the germline V gene, CDR1 is LNHDA and CDR2 is SQIVND (reference sequence). CDR3 length: 12 amino acids. The DNA of the CDR3 is TGTGCCGGGTCAGGGGGAACGAGGACCCAGTACTTC. This translates into CAGSGGTRTQYF. The whole variable domain, remainder taken from reference TRBV19 and TRBJ2-5, is DGGITQSPKYLFRKEGQNVTLSCEQNLNHDAMYWYRQDPGQGLRLIYYSQIVNDFQKGDIAEGYSVSREKKESFPLTVTSAQKNPTAFYLCAGSGGTRTQYFGPGTRLLVL.

V is TRBV5-1 and J is TRBJ2-3; 14 positions agree with TRBD2. The CDR3 is 15 amino acids. Germline CDR1 SGHRS, CDR2 YFSETQ. After removal of 4 bases from V and 4 bases from J, the junction contained 2 bases not matched to a gene. CDR3 protein: CASSGGLAGADTQYF. The DNA for the CDR3 is TGCGCCAGCAGCGGGGGACTAGCGGGGGCAGATACGCAGTATTTT.

This clone came up a few times. The chain recombines TRBV10-1 with TRBJ2-7; 8 nucleotides match TRBD1. This CDR3 comprises 14 residues. V lost 4 bases and J lost 3; bases outside the gene matches: 5. Germline assignment: CDR1 WNHNN and CDR2 SYGVQD (reference sequence). The CDR3 sequence: CASSVGTGHYEQYF. The DNA for the CDR3 is TGCGCCAGCAGTGTCGGGACAGGACACTACGAGCAGTACTTC.

The chain has TRBV28 and TRBJ2-1; TRBD1 matches at 10 bases. The ends lost 3 bases at V and 6 bases at J; junction bases unmatched: 5. CDR3 length: 15 residues. Germline lookup yields CDR1 MDHEN and CDR2 SYDVKM. CDR3 region: CASSFSWDRGNEQFF. Written as DNA, the CDR3 is TGTGCCAGCAGTTTTAGTTGGGACAGGGGCAATGAGCAGTTCTTC.

The chain combines TRBV7-2 with TRBJ1-3, with D uncertain. V lost 6 bases, J lost 0 bases, and 6 bases lay in between. The CDR3 is 13 amino acids. Germline CDR1 is SGHTA and CDR2 is FQGNSA. CDR3 amino acids: CASSLSSGNTIYF. The CDR3, as DNA: TGTGCCAGCAGTCTGAGCTCTGGAAACACCATATATTTT.

V and J are TRBV7-2 and TRBJ1-1; D is perhaps TRBD1 (5 bases). Germline CDR1 and CDR2: SGHTA and FQGNSA. The V end was cut by 1 base, the J end by 4 bases, with 10 bases between. The length of the CDR3 is 14 residues. As DNA, the CDR3 is TGTGCCAGCAGCTTAGGGGGTGGGGGCACTGAAGCTTTCTTT. This codes for CASSLGGGGTEAFF.

The rearrangement uses TRBV4-2 and TRBJ2-3; either TRBD1 or TRBD2 may supply D (5 bases each). The CDR3 has 14 amino acids. V gave up 1 base and J gave up 4 bases, with 9 bases separating them. Per germline, CDR1 LGHNA and CDR2 YNFKEQ. Here the CDR3 reads CASSQGDRSDTQYF. CDR3 in DNA: TGTGCCAGCAGCCAAGGGGACCGATCAGATACGCAGTATTTT.

The rearrangement links TRBV28 to TRBJ1-4; D remains unclear. This CDR3 region has 14 residues. Germline V gene lookup returns CDR1 MDHEN and CDR2 SYDVKM. The V gene lost 5 bases and the J gene lost 8 bases, with 15 bases spanning the gap. This CDR3 reads CASSPSSGYEKLFF. The CDR3 DNA follows: TGTGCCAGCAGTCCCTCGTCGGGGTACGAAAAACTGTTTTTT.

The chain carries TRBV18 and TRBJ1-1, with D uncertain. This CDR3 has 15 residues. V gave up 2 bases and J gave up 1 base, with 11 bases separating them. Germline values: CDR1 KGHSH, CDR2 LQKENI. CDR3 in amino acids: CASSPSSRKNTEAFF. In DNA form, the CDR3 reads TGTGCCAGCTCACCATCATCTCGAAAGAACACTGAAGCTTTCTTT.

The chain links TRBV5-5 to TRBJ1-2, with TRBD1 matching over 8 bases. After removal of 4 bases from V and 4 bases from J, the junction contained 6 bases not matched to a gene. This CDR3 spans 14 amino acids. Germline CDR1 and CDR2: SGHKS and YYEKEE (reference sequence). For the CDR3, the DNA is TGTGCCAGCAGCACCGGGGACAGGATCTATGGCTACACCTTC. It specifies CASSTGDRIYGYTF.

This chain joins TRBV10-1 and TRBJ2-3; weak D call: TRBD1 (6 bases). The CDR3 totals 15 residues. V lost 6 bases to trimming and J lost 1 base, with 14 bases between them. CDR1 WNHNN and CDR2 SYGVQD come from the germline V gene (reference sequence). CDR3 bases: TGCGCCAGCAGCGGGACACTGGACGGCACAGATACGCAGTATTTT. It codes for CASSGTLDGTDTQYF.

This chain connects TRBV5-5 to TRBJ2-1; 8 bases align to TRBD2. In germline, CDR1 is SGHKS, CDR2 YYEKEE (reference sequence). V trimming: 4 bases; J trimming: 0 bases; junction bases outside the gene matches: 6. The CDR3 has 16 residues. CDR3 in DNA: TGTGCCAGCAGCCAAATAGCGGGGAGCTCCTACAATGAGCAGTTCTTC. It translates to CASSQIAGSSYNEQFF.

This chain links TRBV5-1 with TRBJ1-2, with TRBD1 matching over 8 bases. V lost 0 bases to trimming and J lost 9 bases; unmatched junction nucleotides: 19. The CDR3 has 18 residues. Germline CDR1 and CDR2: SGHRS and YFSETQ. The CDR3 loop reads CASSLAAGGFRGSNRYTF. The CDR3 bases are TGCGCCAGCAGCTTGGCCGCAGGGGGCTTCCGAGGCTCTAATCGCTACACCTTC.